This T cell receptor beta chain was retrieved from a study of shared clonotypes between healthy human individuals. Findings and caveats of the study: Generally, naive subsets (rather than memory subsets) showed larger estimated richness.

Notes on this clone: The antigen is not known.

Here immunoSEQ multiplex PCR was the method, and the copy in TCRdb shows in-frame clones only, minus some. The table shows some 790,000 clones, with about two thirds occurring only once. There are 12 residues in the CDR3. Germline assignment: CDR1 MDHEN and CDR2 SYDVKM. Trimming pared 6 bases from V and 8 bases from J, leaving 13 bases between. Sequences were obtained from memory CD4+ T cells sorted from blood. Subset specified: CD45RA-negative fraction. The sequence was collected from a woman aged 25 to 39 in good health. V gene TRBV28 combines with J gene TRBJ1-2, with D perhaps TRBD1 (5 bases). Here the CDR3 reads CASSYGRGGYTF. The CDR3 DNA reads TGTGCCAGCAGCTACGGGAGGGGCGGCTACACCTTC.